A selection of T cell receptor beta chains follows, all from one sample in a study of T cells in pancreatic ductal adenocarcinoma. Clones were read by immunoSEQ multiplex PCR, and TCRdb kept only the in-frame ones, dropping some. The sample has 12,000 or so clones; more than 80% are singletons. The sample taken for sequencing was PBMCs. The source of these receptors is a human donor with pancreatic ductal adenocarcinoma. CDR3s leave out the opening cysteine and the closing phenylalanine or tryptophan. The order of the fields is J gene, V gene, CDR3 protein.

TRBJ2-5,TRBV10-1,ASSEYRGLKETQY
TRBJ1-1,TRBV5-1,ASSLLGGAHTEAF
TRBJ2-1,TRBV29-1,SALANNEQF
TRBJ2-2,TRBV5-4,ASSLTEAGELF
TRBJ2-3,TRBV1,TSSQDGLAQY
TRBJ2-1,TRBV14,ASSHAFWVVRSSGAYNEQF
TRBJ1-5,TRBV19,ASSRDRESQPQH
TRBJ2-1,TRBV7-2,ASSLARLKNEQF
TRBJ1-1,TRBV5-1,ASSQGTVRTTEAF
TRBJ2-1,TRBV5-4,ASRRMAGVAYNEQF
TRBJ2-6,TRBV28,ASSSLLTGKVSGANVLT
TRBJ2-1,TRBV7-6,ASSLSREVGNDEQF
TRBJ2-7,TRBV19,ASSKGVGQGSYEQY
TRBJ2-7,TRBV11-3,ASSYVRQGLEQY
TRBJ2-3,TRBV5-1,ASSLNSGSGYRDTQY
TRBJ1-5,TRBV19,ASSIIRDDQPQH
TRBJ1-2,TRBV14,ASSPDPNYGYT
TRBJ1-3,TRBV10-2,ATRMFSGNTIY
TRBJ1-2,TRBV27,ASSLSTQGEFGYT
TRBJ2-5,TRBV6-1,ASSEAQGAETQY
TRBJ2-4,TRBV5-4,ASSTGTQEIQY
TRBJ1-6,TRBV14,ASSQQAAGGSPLH
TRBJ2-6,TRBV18,ASSPNPSGRGGTVLT
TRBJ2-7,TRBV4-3,ASSPGDQSYEQY
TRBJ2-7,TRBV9,ASSTGVGGYEQY
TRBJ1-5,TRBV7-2,ASSLTGGQPQH
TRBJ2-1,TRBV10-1,ASSYSGGRAYNEQF
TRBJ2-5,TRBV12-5,ASGLWGGRGETQY
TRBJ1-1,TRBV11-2,ASSGTPEAF